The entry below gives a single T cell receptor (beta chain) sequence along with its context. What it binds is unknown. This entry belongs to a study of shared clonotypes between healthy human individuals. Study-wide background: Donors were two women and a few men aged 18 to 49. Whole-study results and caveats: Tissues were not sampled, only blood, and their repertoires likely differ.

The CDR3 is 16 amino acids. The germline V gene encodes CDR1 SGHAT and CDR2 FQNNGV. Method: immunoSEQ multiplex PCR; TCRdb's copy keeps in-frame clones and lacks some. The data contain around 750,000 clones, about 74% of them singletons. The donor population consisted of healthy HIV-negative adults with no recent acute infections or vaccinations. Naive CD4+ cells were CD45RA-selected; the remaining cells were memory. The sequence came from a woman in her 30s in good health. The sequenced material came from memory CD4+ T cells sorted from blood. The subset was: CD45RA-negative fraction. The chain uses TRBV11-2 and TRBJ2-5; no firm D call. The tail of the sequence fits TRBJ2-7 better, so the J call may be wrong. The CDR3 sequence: CASSLVAVGSAYEQYF. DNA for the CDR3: TGTGCCAGCAGCCTAGTGGCGGTCGGTTCTGCCTACGAGCAGTACTTC.